The sequence of this T cell receptor beta chain was determined in a study of T cells in Graves' hyperthyroidism and ophthalmopathy. Study-wide points: Also found in blood were most expanded thyroid clonotypes above 0.001.

This clonotype was counted a few times. Its specificity is not known. The study left out patients who had uncontrolled infection, other autoimmune disease, pregnancy or lactation. The CDR3 has 16 residues. The germline CDR1 and CDR2 sequences are MNHEY and SMNVEV (reference sequence). V shed 0 bases and J shed 1 base, with 13 bases lying between them. Amplification of TCR beta CDR3 regions used RNA as the template. During a first-round RT-PCR of the TCR CDR3, the HTBI primer set was used. TCRdb passed the multiplex PCR reads through MiXCR, listing each CDR3 protein once. The sample has around 600,000 distinct CDR3 sequences, approximately 15% seen once.

Sequencing used blood. This chain connects TRBV27 to TRBJ2-7, with a possible D match to TRBD1 (5 bases). The clonotype originates from a woman between 18 and 29 years old with Graves' ophthalmopathy. The CDR3 protein is CASSLSGAMGSYEQYF. The DNA of the CDR3 is TGTGCCAGCAGTTTATCAGGGGCGATGGGATCCTACGAGCAGTACTTC.